Below, 22 T cell receptor beta chains from the same sample are listed, as sequenced in a study of T cells in Graves' hyperthyroidism and ophthalmopathy. RNA transcripts provided the source from which TCR beta CDR3 regions were amplified. Using the HTBI primer set, a first-round RT-PCR was run on the TCR CDR3. Via MiXCR, TCRdb re-called the multiplex PCR reads, giving one row per CDR3 protein. The data hold about 420,000 distinct CDR3 sequences, with less than 20% observed a single time. Source material: blood. The receptors shown here come from a young woman with Graves' hyperthyroidism.

This clonotype was detected only a few times. The genes are TRBV19 and TRBJ2-7, with 8 nucleotides matching TRBD2. The germline V gene has CDR1 LNHDA and CDR2 SQIVND (reference sequence). With 10 bases clipped from V and 4 bases from J, the junction kept 15 bases outside the gene matches. This CDR3 is 15 amino acids long. CDR3 in DNA: TGTGCCACCTCGACGGAGCGGGAGATATCGTACGAGCAGTACTTC. This codes for CATSTEREISYEQYF.

This clonotype has ten or more counts. The V and J genes are TRBV6-1 and TRBJ2-3, with D possibly TRBD2 on 6 matching bases. The V gene lost 5 bases and the J gene lost 1 base, with 19 bases spanning the gap. This CDR3 comprises 17 residues. Germline V gives CDR1 MNHNS, CDR2 SASEGT. The chain's CDR3 is CASSSRPIAEGTDTQYF. CDR3 in DNA: TGTGCCAGCAGTTCCCGACCTATAGCGGAGGGCACAGATACGCAGTATTTT.

The sample holds many counts of this clonotype. The chain employs TRBV18 and TRBJ2-4; possible D gene TRBD2, 6 bases. The V gene's germline CDR1 is KGHSH and CDR2 LQKENI. Trimming removed 0 bases from V and 5 bases from J, with 8 bases in between. The CDR3 extends over 14 amino acids. CDR3 coding DNA: TGTGCCAGCTCACCACCCGGGGGAGAAAACATTCAGTACTTC. It is translated as CASSPPGGENIQYF.

The rearrangement joins TRBV27 to TRBJ1-1; D might be TRBD1 (6 bases). The germline gives CDR1 MNHEY, CDR2 SMNVEV (reference sequence). The CDR3 sequence is 15 residues long. V was pared by 5 bases and J by 4 bases, with 17 bases between. In nucleotides, the CDR3 is TGTGCCAGCAGTCCCCGGGGGGGCGCTGGCACTGAAGCTTTCTTT. Translated, it gives CASSPRGGAGTEAFF.

There are many counts of this clonotype. This chain uses TRBV7-2 with TRBJ2-2, with D uncertain. The CDR3 has 16 residues. The germline CDR1 and CDR2 sequences are SGHTA and FQGNSA. The V gene lost 5 bases and the J gene lost 3 bases, with 16 bases spanning the gap. CDR3 amino acids: CASSPRVLGYTGELFF. Written as DNA, the CDR3 is TGTGCCAGCAGCCCAAGGGTTTTAGGGTACACCGGGGAGCTGTTTTTT.

This clonotype was observed at least ten times. The chain has TRBV7-2 and TRBJ1-1, with D unresolved. Per germline, CDR1 SGHTA and CDR2 FQGNSA. V was clipped by 1 base and J by 8 bases, with 14 bases between them. The CDR3 has 14 amino acids. Here the CDR3 reads CASSLVAALSEAFF. CDR3 nucleotide sequence: TGTGCCAGCAGCTTAGTCGCGGCGTTGAGCGAAGCTTTCTTT.

As for this clonotype: A much larger clonotype is one base distant, so this may be a read error. The chain recombines TRBV24-1 with TRBJ2-3; D possibly corresponds to TRBD2 (5 bases). Germline V gene lookup returns CDR1 KGHDR and CDR2 SFDVKD. The CDR3 covers 14 residues. CDR3 DNA sequence: TGTGCCACCAGTCTAAGCGGCCGCACAGATAGGCAGTATTTT. Amino acid sequence: CATSLSGRTDRQYF.

The rearrangement uses TRBV9 and TRBJ2-5; 7 nucleotides match TRBD1. Germline values: CDR1 SGDLS, CDR2 YYNGEE. CDR3 length: 15 amino acids. Trimming removed 0 bases from V and 5 bases from J; junction bases left unmatched: 7. CDR3 sequence: CASSVVGGAGETQYF. Written as DNA, the CDR3 is TGTGCCAGCAGCGTAGTAGGGGGCGCCGGGGAGACCCAGTACTTC. The full variable domain, with the rest looked up from reference TRBV9 and TRBJ2-5, is DSGVTQTPKHLITATGQRVTLRCSPRSGDLSVYWYQQSLDQGLQFLIQYYNGEERAKGNILERFSAQQFPDLHSELNLSSLELGDSALYFCASSVVGGAGETQYFGPGTRLLVL.

This clonotype was seen a handful of times. This sequence joins TRBV5-1 and TRBJ1-4, with D maybe TRBD1 (6 bases). The CDR3 has 15 amino acids. Trimming cost V 6 bases and J 1 base, with 13 bases left between them. CDR1 is SGHRS, CDR2 YFSETQ, per germline. The CDR3 bases are TGCGCCAGCAAGGATACAGGGTTAACTAATGAAAAACTGTTTTTT. Translating gives CASKDTGLTNEKLFF.

This clonotype appeared many times. The chain's CDR3 is CASSQDPSSESTDTQYF. The CDR3 DNA is TGTGCCAGCAGCCAAGATCCTTCTAGCGAGAGCACAGATACGCAGTATTTT. V usage is TRBV3-1 and J usage is TRBJ2-3, with D possibly TRBD2 on 6 matching bases. V lost 0 bases, J lost 0 bases, and 13 bases lay in between. CDR3 length: 17 residues. Germline V CDR1 and CDR2: LGHDT, YNNKEL (reference sequence).

The chain has TRBV2 and TRBJ2-3, with TRBD2 as a possible D gene (7 bases). With 6 bases removed from V and 5 bases from J, the gap between germline ends came to 21 bases. The CDR3 is 16 amino acids. Germline assignment: CDR1 SNHLY and CDR2 FYNNEI. The CDR3 sequence is CASSLAGAGPGDTQYF. The CDR3 coding sequence is TGTGCCAGCAGCCTGGCGGGGGCGGGGCCGGGAGATACGCAGTATTTT.

In this sample, this clonotype turned up a few times. The CDR3 DNA is TGTGCCAGCAGTGGGACTAGCGGGGGGGATGAGCAGTTCTTC. Translating gives CASSGTSGGDEQFF. This rearrangement joins TRBV6-1 to TRBJ2-1; 15 bases align to TRBD2. Looked up from germline, CDR1 is MNHNS and CDR2 is SASEGT. V shed 4 bases, J shed 8 bases, and the junction held 0 bases outside the gene matches. This CDR3 has 14 amino acids.

This clonotype showed up just a few times. J is TRBJ1-1 and V is TRBV7-3; D not resolved. Trimming shortened V by 5 bases and J by 0 bases, and 7 bases separated the two germline ends. The germline gives CDR1 SGHTA, CDR2 FQGTGA. The CDR3 has 13 amino acids. CDR3: CASSRKMNTEAFF. The CDR3 DNA reads as TGTGCCAGCAGCCGTAAGATGAACACTGAAGCTTTCTTT.

As concerns this clonotype: A much larger clone sits a single nucleotide away, making a read error possible. This chain connects TRBV11-2 to TRBJ2-3; no clear D. The CDR3 totals 13 residues. CDR1 is SGHAT, CDR2 FQNNGV, per germline. The CDR3 sequence is CASSLWNTNTQYF. CDR3 bases: TGTGCCAGCAGTTTATGGAACACAAATACGCAGTATTTT.

This clonotype was observed many times. J is TRBJ1-5 and V is TRBV12-3 or TRBV12-4; tentative D call: TRBD1 (5 bases). The CDR3 is 16 residues long. The V end was cut by 5 bases, the J end by 6 bases, with 20 bases between. The CDR3 nucleotides read TGTGCCAGCAGTGACGGGACTTTGGGGTATGGTCAGCCCCAGCATTTT. Translated: CASSDGTLGYGQPQHF.

This clonotype was recorded many times. The chain links TRBV2 to TRBJ1-2; D is undetermined. The length of the CDR3 is 15 residues. Between the trimmed V and J ends, which lost 11 bases and 2 bases, there was a span of 21 bases. Germline CDR1 SNHLY, CDR2 FYNNEI. This CDR3 is CAGTGPLGGNYGYTF. The DNA of the CDR3 is TGTGCCGGCACCGGCCCTCTGGGCGGGAACTATGGCTACACCTTC.

This clonotype was counted ten times or more. V gene TRBV7-3 combines with J gene TRBJ2-3; possible D gene TRBD2, 6 bases. Germline V gives CDR1 SGHTA, CDR2 FQGTGA. CDR3 length: 15 amino acids. Trimming removed 6 bases at V and 1 base at J, with 14 bases between. CDR3 residues: CASRASGVRTDTQYF. DNA of the CDR3: TGTGCCAGCAGGGCCTCGGGGGTCCGCACAGATACGCAGTATTTT. The whole variable domain, filled in from reference TRBV7-3 and TRBJ2-3, reads GAGVSQTPSNKVTEKGKYVELRCDPISGHTALYWYRQSLGQGPEFLIYFQGTGAADDSGLPNDRFFAVRPEGSVSTLKIQRTERGDSAVYLCASRASGVRTDTQYFGPGTRLTVL.

Many counts were recorded for this clonotype. V gene TRBV9 combines with J gene TRBJ1-1; 7 positions match TRBD1. Germline CDR1 SGDLS, CDR2 YYNGEE. J lost 2 bases, V lost 1 base, and 5 bases had no gene match. This CDR3 contains 15 residues. CDR3 DNA sequence: TGTGCCAGCAGCGTAACAGGGGTTAGAAACACTGAAGCTTTCTTT. Its translation: CASSVTGVRNTEAFF.

The chain uses TRBV5-4 and TRBJ1-6; D uncertain. From germline, CDR1 is SGHNT and CDR2 YYREEE (reference sequence). The CDR3 runs to 12 residues. With 4 bases removed from V and 9 bases from J, the gap between germline ends came to 8 bases. CDR3 protein: CASSPDTSPLHF. The DNA for the CDR3 is TGTGCCAGCAGCCCCGACACTTCACCCCTCCACTTT.

This clonotype has ten or more counts. The CDR3 DNA sequence: TGCAGTGCAATGGGACAGGTGGGAAATTCACCCCTCCACTTT. Protein: CSAMGQVGNSPLHF. V and J are TRBV20-1 and TRBJ1-6; 8 nucleotides match TRBD1. Trimming at V came to 6 bases and at J to 7 bases, leaving 8 bases not matched to a gene. From germline, CDR1 is DFQATT and CDR2 SNEGSKA (reference sequence). CDR3 size: 14 residues.

This clonotype was seen many times. V usage is TRBV2 and J usage is TRBJ2-7; 9 nucleotides line up with TRBD2. V lost 2 bases to trimming and J lost 5 bases; unmatched junction nucleotides: 4. CDR1 and CDR2 (germline): SNHLY, FYNNEI. The CDR3 extends over 14 amino acids. This chain's CDR3 is CASSEPSGKNEQYF. CDR3 DNA: TGTGCCAGCAGTGAACCTAGCGGGAAAAACGAGCAGTACTTC.

In its sample, this clonotype was seen many times. The J gene is TRBJ2-5, the V gene TRBV7-8; D possibly corresponds to TRBD2 (5 bases). Trimming removed 1 base from V and 4 bases from J, with 13 bases in between. CDR1 is SGHVS and CDR2 is FQNEAQ in the germline V gene. The CDR3 has 15 amino acids. The CDR3 DNA is TGTGCCAGCAGCTTAGATCGTCTAGCAGGAGAGACCCAGTACTTC. The encoded protein is CASSLDRLAGETQYF.